This T cell receptor (beta chain) derives from a study of technical replicates of blood from a handful of donors. Some clones are missing from TCRdb's copy, which holds only in-frame ones; the method was immunoSEQ multiplex PCR. The sample lists some 98,000 clones; under 97% were seen once. The trim removed 2 bases at V and 6 bases at J, leaving 3 bases unmatched. Germline V gives CDR1 LNHDA, CDR2 SQIVND (reference sequence). The CDR3 spans 15 residues. The sequence was collected from a human donor in good health. The V call is TRBV19, the J call TRBJ1-6, with 8 bases that match TRBD1. Sequenced material: T cells isolated from PBMCs. CDR3 in amino acids: CASSIQGARNSPLHF. The CDR3 nucleotides read TGTGCCAGTAGTATACAGGGGGCGCGTAATTCACCCCTCCACTTT.